This TCR beta chain was documented in a study of identical twins. This clonotype occurred many times. MiXCR was run by TCRdb on the 5' RACE reads, yielding one entry per CDR3 protein. The table has about 200,000 distinct CDR3 sequences, about 7.5% seen once. J gave up 7 bases and V 4 bases, and 9 bases lay outside the gene matches. From germline, CDR1 is SEHNR and CDR2 FQNEAQ (reference sequence). CDR3 length equals 15 residues. These data also featured in a second study, about yellow fever vaccine responses in identical twins.

V and J are TRBV7-9 and TRBJ2-3; TRBD1 matches 9 bases. What was sequenced was memory (CD45RO+) T cells sorted from blood. The receptor was isolated from a woman under 30 in good health. The DNA of the CDR3 is TGTGCCAGCAGCTCCACAGGGGGCGCAAAGAATACGCAGTATTTT. It is translated as CASSSTGGAKNTQYF.